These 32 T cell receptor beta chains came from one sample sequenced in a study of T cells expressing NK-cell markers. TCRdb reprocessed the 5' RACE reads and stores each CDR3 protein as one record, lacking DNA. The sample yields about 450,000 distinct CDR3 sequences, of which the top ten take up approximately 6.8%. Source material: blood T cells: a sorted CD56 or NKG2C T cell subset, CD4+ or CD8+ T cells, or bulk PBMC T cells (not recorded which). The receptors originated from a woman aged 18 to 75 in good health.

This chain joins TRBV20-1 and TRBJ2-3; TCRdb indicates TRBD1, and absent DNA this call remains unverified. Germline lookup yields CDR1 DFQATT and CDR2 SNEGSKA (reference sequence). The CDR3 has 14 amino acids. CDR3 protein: CSASSGAGGYTQYF.

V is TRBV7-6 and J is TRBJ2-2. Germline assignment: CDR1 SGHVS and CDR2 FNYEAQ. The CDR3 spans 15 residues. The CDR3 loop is CASSPGSGATGELFF. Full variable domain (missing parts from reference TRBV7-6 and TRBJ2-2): GAGVSQSPRYKVTKRGQDVALRCDPISGHVSLYWYRQALGQGPEFLTYFNYEAQQDKSGLPNDRFSAERPEGSISTLTIQRTEQRDSAMYRCASSPGSGATGELFFGEGSRLTVL.

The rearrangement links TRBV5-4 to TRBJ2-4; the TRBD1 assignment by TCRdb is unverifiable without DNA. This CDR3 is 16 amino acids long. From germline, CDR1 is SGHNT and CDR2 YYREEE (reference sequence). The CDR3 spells CASSLRTGVTKNIQYF.

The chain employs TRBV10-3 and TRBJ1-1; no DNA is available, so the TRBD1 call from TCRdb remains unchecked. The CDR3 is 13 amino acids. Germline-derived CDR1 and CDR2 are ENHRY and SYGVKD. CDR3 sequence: CAISGDLNTEAFF.

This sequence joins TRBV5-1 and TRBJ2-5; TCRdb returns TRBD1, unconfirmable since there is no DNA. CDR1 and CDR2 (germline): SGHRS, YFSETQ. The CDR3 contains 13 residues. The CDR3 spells CASSARTEETQYF.

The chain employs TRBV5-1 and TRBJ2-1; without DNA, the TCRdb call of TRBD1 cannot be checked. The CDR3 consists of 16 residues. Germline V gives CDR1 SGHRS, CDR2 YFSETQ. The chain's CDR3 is CASSLEYGTKVNEQFF.

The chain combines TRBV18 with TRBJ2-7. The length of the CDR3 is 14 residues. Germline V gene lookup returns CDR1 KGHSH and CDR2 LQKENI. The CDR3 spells CASSPSTVAYEQYF. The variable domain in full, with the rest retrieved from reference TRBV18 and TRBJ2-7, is NAGVMQNPRHLVRRRGQEARLRCSPMKGHSHVYWYRQLPEEGLKFMVYLQKENIIDESGMPKERFSAEFPKEGPSILRIQQVVRGDSAAYFCASSPSTVAYEQYFGPGTRLTVT.

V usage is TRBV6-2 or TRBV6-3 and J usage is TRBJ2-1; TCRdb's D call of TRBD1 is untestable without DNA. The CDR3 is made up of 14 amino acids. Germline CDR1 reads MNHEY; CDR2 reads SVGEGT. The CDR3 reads CASSSGQPFNEQFF.

CDR3 in amino acids: CASSVGPSNQPQHF. The chain couples TRBV9 to TRBJ1-5. Germline V gene data show CDR1 as SGDLS and CDR2 as YYNGEE. CDR3 length: 14 amino acids. Full variable domain (outside the CDR3, taken from reference TRBV9 and TRBJ1-5): DSGVTQTPKHLITATGQRVTLRCSPRSGDLSVYWYQQSLDQGLQFLIQYYNGEERAKGNILERFSAQQFPDLHSELNLSSLELGDSALYFCASSVGPSNQPQHFGDGTRLSIL.

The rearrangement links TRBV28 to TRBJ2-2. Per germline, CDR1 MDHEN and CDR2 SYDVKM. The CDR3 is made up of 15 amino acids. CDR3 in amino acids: CASSFLTINTGELFF.

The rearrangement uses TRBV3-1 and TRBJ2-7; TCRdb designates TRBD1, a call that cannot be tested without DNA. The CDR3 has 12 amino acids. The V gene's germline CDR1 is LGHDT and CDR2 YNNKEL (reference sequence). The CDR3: CASSQPGEEQYF.

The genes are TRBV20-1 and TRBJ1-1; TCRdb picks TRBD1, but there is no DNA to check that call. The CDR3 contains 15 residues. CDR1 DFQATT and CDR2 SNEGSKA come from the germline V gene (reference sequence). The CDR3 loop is CSAARRELMNTEAFF.

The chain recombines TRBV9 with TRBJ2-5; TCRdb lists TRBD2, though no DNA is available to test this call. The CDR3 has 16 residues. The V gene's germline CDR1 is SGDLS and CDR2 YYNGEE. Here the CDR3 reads CASSAPARDDQETQYF.

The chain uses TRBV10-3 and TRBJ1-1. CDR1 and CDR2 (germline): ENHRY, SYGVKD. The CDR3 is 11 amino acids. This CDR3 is CATGEGTEAFF.

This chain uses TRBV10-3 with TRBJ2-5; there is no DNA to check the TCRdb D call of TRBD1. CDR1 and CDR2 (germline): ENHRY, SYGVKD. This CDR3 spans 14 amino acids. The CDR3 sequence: CAISVGQGLETQYF.

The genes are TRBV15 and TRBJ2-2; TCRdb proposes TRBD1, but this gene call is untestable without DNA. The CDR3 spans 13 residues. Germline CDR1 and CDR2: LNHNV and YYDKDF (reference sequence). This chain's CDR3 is CATKTGVTGELFF.

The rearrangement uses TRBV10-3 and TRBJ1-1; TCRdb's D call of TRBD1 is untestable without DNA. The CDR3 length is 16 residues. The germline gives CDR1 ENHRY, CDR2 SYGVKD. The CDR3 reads CAISELTGGLNTEAFF.

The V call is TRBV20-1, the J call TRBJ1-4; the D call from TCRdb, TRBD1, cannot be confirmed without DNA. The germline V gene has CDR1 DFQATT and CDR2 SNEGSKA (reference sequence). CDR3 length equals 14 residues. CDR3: CSAPWAPGDEKLFF.

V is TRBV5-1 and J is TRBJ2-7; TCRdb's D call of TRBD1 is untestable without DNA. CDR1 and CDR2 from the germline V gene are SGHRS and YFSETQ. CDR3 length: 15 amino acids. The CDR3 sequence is CASSLGGTENYEQYF.

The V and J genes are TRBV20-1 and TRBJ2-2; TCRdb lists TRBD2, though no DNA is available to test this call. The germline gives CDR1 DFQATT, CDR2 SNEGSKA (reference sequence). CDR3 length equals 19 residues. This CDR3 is CSAPKRRGGGSSNTGELFF.

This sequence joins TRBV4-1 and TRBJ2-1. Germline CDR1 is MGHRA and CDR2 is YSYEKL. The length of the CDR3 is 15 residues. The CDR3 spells CASSQVFSPNNEQFF.

The CDR3: CASSFGTSGYNEQFF. This chain connects TRBV12-3 or TRBV12-4 to TRBJ2-1; TCRdb's D gene call, TRBD2, goes unchecked for lack of DNA. The CDR3 length is 15 residues.

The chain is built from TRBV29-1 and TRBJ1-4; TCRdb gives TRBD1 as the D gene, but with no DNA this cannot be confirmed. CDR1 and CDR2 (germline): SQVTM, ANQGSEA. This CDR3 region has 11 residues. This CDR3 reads CSVDQGEKLFF.

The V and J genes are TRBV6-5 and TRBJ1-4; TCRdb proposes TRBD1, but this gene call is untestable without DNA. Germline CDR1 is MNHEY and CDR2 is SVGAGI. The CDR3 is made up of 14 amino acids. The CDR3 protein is CASSHPGYNEKLFF.

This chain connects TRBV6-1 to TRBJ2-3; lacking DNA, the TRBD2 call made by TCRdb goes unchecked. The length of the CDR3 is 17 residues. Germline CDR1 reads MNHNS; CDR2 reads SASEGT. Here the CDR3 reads CASTSMGGRYLTDTQYF.

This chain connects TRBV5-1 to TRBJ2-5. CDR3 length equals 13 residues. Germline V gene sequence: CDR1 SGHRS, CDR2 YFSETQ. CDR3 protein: CASSLASKETQYF.

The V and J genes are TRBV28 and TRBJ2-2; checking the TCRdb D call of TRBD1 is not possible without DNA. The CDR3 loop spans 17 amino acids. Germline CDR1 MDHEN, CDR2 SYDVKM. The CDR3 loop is CASSSLRQGGGTGELFF. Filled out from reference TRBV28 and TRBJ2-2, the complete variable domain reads DVKVTQSSRYLVKRTGEKVFLECVQDMDHENMFWYRQDPGLGLRLIYFSYDVKMKEKGDIPEGYSVSREKKERFSLILESASTNQTSMYLCASSSLRQGGGTGELFFGEGSRLTVL.

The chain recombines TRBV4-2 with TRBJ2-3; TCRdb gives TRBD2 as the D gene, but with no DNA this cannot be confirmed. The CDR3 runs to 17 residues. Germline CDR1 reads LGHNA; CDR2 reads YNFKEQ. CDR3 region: CASSQGRLAPDADTQYF.

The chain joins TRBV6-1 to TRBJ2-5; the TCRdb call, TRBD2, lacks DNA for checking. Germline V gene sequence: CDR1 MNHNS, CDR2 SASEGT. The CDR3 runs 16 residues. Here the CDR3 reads CASRKKGLAGGETQYF.

CDR3: CAWIWESTGELFF. The rearrangement joins TRBV30 to TRBJ2-2. The V gene's germline CDR1 is GTSNPN and CDR2 SVGIG (reference sequence). This CDR3 is built from 13 residues.

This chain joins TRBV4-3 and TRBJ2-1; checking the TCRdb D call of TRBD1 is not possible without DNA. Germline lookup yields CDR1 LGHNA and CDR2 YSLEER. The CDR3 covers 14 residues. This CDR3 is CASSLEVGRNEQFF.

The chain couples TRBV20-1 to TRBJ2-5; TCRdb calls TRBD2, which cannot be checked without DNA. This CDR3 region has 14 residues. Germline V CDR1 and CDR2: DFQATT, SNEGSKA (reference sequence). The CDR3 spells CSASGRELQETQYF.